This T cell receptor (beta chain) derives from a study of T cells in tuberculosis. The length of the CDR3 is 15 residues. Trimming left V 10 bases short and J 0 bases short, with 16 bases between. CDR1 and CDR2 (germline): ENHRY, SYGVKD. TCR-alpha and TCR-beta chains were sequenced unpaired. The table came from immunoSEQ multiplex PCR; TCRdb's copy has only in-frame clones and leaves some out. The sample has 50,000 or so clones; around 90% are singletons. This clone was counted a single time. After thawing and overnight rest, PBMC were stained with GMM-loaded CD1B tetramer, viability dye and anti-CD3 for sorting. The CD1B tetramers carried C32 glucose monomycolate purified from Rhodococcus equi. Tetramer-negative cells, about 97,000 per donor, were also sorted.

The specimen sequenced was CD1b-GMM tetramer-negative cells sorted from PBMCs. V gene TRBV10-3 combines with J gene TRBJ2-1, with D possibly matching TRBD2 (6 bases). This receptor was identified in an adult woman with latent tuberculosis. The chain's CDR3 is CATRVWRDSYNEQFF. The CDR3 DNA is TGTGCCACCAGGGTCTGGCGGGACTCCTACAATGAGCAGTTCTTC.